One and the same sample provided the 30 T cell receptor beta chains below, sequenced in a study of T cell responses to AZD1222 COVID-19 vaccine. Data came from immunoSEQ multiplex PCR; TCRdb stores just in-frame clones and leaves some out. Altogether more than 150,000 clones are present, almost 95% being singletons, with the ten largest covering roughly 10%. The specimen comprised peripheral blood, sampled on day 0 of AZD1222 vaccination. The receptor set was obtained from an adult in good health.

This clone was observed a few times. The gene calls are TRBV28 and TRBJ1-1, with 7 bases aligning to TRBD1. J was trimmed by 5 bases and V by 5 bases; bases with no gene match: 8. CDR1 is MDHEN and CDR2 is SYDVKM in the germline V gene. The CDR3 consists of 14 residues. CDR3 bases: TGTGCCAGCAGTCCCGACAGGGTTTGGACTGAAGCTTTCTTT. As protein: CASSPDRVWTEAFF.

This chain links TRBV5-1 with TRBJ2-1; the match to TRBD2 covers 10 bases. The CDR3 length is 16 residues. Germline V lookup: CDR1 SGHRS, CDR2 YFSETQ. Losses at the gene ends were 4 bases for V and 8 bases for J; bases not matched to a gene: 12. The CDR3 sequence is CASSPTSSSGSHEQFF. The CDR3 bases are TGCGCCAGCAGCCCAACCTCGTCTAGCGGGAGTCATGAGCAGTTCTTC.

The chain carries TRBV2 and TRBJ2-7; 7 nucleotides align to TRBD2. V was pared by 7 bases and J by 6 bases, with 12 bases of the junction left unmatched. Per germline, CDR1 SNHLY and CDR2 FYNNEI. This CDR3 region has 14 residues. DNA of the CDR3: TGTGCCAGCACCCTGGGGGGGACTATAGGCGAGCAGTACTTC. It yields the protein CASTLGGTIGEQYF.

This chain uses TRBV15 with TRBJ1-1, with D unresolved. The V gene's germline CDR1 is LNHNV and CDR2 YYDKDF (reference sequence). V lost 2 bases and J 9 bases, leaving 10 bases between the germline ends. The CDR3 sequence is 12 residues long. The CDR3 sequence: CATSRRDQKAFF. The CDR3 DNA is TGTGCCACCAGCAGAAGAGACCAAAAAGCTTTCTTT.

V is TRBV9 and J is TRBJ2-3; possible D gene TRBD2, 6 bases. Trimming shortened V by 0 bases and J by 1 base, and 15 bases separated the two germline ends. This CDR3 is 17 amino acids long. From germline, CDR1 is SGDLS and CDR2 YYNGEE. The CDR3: CASSVVLGASGTDTQYF. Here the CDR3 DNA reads TGTGCCAGCAGCGTAGTTTTGGGAGCTAGCGGCACAGATACGCAGTATTTT.

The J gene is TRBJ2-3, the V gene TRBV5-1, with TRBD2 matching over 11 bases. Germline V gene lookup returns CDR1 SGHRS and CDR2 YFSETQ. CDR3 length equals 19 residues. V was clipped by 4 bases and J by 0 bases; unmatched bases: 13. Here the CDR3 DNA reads TGCGCCAGCAGCGTCGCCCCGGGACTAGCGGCCATTAGCACAGATACGCAGTATTTT. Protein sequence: CASSVAPGLAAISTDTQYF.

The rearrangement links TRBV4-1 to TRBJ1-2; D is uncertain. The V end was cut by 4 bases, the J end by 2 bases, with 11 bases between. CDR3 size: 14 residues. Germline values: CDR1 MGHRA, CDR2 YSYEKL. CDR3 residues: CASSPPGNNYGYTF. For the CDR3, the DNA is TGCGCCAGCAGCCCCCCCGGAAACAACTATGGCTACACCTTC.

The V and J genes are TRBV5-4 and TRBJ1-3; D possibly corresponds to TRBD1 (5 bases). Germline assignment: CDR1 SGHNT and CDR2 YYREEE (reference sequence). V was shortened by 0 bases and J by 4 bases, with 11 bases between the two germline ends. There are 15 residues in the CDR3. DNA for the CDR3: TGTGCCAGCAGCTTGGCCGGGACTTCAGGAAACACCATATATTTT. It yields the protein CASSLAGTSGNTIYF.

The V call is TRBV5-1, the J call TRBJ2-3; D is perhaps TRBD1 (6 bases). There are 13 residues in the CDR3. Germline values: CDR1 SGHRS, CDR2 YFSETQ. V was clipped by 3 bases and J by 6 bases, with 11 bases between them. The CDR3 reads CASSWTEGDTQYF. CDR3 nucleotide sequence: TGCGCCAGCAGCTGGACAGAAGGCGATACGCAGTATTTT.

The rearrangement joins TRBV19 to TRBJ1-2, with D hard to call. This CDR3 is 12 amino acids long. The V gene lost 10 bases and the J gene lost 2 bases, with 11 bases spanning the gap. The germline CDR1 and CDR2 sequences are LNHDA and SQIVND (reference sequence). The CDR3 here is CATNLGNYGYTF. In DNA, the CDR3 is TGTGCCACCAACCTTGGGAACTATGGCTACACCTTC.

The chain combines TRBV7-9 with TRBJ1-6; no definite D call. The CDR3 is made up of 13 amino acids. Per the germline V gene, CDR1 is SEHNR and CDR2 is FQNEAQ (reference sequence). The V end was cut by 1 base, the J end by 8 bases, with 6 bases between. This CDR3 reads CASSLEGDSPLHF. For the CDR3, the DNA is TGTGCCAGCAGCTTAGAAGGAGATTCACCCCTCCACTTT. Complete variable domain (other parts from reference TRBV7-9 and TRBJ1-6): DTGVSQNPRHKITKRGQNVTFRCDPISEHNRLYWYRQTLGQGPEFLTYFQNEAQLEKSRLLSDRFSAERPKGSFSTLEIQRTEQGDSAMYLCASSLEGDSPLHFGNGTRLTVT.

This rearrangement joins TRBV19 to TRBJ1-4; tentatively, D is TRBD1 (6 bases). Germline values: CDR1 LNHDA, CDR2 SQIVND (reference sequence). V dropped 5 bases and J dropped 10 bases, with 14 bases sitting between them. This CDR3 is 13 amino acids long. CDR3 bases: TGTGCCAGTAGTTTCAACAGGGAGGCAAAACTGTTTTTT. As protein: CASSFNREAKLFF.

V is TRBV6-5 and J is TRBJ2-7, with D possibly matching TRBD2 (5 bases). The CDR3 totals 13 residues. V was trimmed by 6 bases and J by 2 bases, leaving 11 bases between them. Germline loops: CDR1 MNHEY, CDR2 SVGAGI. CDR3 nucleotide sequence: TGTGCCAGCAGACCGGGATCCACCTACGAGCAGTACTTC. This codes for CASRPGSTYEQYF.

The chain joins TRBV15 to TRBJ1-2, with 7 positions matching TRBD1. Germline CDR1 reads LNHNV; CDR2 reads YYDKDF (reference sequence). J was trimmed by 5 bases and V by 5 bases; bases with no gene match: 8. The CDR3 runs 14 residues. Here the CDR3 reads CATSRGGTEYGYTF. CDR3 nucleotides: TGTGCCACCAGCCGCGGGGGGACAGAGTATGGCTACACCTTC.

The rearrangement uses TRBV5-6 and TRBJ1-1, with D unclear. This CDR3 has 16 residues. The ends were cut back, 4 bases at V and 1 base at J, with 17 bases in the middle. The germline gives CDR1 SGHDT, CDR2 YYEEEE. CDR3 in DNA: TGTGCCAGCAGCCCAGACCCTAACTCTTCGAACACTGAAGCTTTCTTT. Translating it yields CASSPDPNSSNTEAFF. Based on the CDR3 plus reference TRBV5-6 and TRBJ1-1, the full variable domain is DAGVTQSPTHLIKTRGQQVTLRCSPKSGHDTVSWYQQALGQGPQFIFQYYEEEERQRGNFPDRFSGHQFPNYSSELNVNALLLGDSALYLCASSPDPNSSNTEAFFGQGTRLTVV.

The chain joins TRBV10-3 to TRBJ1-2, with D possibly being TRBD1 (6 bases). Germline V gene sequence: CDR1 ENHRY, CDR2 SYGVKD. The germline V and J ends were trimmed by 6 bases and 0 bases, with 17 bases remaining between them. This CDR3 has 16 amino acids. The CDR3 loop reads CAISGLSDSTNYGYTF. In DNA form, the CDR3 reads TGTGCCATCAGCGGACTATCGGACAGTACTAACTATGGCTACACCTTC.

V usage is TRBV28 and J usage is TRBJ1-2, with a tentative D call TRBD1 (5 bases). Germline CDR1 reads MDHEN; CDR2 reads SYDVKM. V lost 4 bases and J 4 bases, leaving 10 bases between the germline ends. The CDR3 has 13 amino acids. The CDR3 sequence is CASSSYGGYGYTF. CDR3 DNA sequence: TGTGCCAGCAGTTCTTATGGGGGCTATGGCTACACCTTC.

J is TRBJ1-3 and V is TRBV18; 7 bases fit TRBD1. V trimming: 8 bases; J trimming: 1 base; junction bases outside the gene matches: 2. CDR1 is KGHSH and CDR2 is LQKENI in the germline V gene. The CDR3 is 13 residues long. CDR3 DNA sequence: TGTGCCAGCCAACAGGGGTCTGGAAACACCATATATTTT. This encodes CASQQGSGNTIYF.

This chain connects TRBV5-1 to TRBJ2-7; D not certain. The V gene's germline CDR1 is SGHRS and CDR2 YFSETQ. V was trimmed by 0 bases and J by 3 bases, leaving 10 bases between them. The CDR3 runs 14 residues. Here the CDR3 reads CASSLVAVNYEQYF. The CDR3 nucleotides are TGCGCCAGCAGCTTGGTGGCCGTCAACTACGAGCAGTACTTC.

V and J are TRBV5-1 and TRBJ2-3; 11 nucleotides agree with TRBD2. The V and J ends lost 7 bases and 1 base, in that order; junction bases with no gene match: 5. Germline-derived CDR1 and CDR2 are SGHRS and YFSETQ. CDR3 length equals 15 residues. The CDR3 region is CASHQGLAGTDTQYF. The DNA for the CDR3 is TGCGCCAGCCACCAGGGACTAGCGGGCACAGATACGCAGTATTTT.

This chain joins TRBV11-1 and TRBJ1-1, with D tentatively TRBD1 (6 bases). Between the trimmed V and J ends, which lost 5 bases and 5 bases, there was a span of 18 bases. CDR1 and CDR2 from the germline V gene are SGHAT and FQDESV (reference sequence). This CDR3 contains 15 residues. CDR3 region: CASSEHLGGRTEAFF. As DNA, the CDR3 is TGTGCCAGCAGCGAACACCTCGGGGGCAGGACTGAAGCTTTCTTT.

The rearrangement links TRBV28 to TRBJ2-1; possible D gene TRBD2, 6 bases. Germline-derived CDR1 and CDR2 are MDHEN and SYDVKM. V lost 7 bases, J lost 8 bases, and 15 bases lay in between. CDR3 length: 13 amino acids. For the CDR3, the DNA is TGTGCCAGCACCGCCGGGGGAATGGATGAGCAGTTCTTC. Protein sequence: CASTAGGMDEQFF.

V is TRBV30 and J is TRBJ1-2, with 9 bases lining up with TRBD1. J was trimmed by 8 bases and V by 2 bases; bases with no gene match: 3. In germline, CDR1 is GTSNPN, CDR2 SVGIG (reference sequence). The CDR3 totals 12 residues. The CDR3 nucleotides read TGTGCCTGGAGTCCGACAGGGGGAGGCTACACCTTC. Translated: CAWSPTGGGYTF.

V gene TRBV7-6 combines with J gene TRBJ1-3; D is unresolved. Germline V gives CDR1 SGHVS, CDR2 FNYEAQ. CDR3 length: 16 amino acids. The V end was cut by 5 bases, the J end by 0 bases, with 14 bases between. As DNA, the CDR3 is TGTGCCAGCAGCCCCGTCGGCTCTTACTCTGGAAACACCATATATTTT. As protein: CASSPVGSYSGNTIYF.

The DNA for the CDR3 is TGTGCCAGCAGTGAGGACGGGACTGAAGCTTTCTTT. It encodes CASSEDGTEAFF. The V gene is TRBV6-1, the J gene TRBJ1-1; D is unresolved. This CDR3 region has 12 residues. V dropped 3 bases and J dropped 5 bases, with 7 bases sitting between them. Germline CDR1 MNHNS, CDR2 SASEGT.

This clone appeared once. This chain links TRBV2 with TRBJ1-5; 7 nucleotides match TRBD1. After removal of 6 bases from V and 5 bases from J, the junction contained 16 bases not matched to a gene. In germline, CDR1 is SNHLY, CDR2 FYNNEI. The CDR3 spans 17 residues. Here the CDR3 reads CASSDPRDQGGHQPQHF. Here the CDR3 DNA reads TGTGCCAGCAGCGACCCACGGGATCAGGGGGGGCATCAGCCCCAGCATTTT.

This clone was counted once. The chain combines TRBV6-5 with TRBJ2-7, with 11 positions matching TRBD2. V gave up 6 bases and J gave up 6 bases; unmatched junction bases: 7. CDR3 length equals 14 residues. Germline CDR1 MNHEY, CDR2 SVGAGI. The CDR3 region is CASSWGLADFEQYV. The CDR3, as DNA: TGTGCCAGCAGCTGGGGACTAGCGGATTTCGAGCAGTACGTC.

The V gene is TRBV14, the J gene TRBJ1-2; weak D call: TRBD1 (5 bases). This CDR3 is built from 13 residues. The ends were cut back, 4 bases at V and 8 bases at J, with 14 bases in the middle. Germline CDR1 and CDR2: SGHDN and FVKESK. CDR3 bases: TGTGCCAGCAGCCTAGCAGGGTTCCGCGGCTACACCTTC. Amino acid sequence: CASSLAGFRGYTF. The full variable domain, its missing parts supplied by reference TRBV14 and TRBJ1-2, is EAGVTQFPSHSVIEKGQTVTLRCDPISGHDNLYWYRRVMGKEIKFLLHFVKESKQDESGMPNNRFLAERTGGTYSTLKVQPAELEDSGVYFCASSLAGFRGYTFGSGTRLTVV.

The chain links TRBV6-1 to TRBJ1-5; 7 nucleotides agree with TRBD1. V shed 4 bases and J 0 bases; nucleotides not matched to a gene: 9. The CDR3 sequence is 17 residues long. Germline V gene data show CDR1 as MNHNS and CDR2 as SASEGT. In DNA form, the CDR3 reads TGTGCCAGCAGTGCCTTTAAAGGGACAGCTAGCAATCAGCCCCAGCATTTT. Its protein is CASSAFKGTASNQPQHF.

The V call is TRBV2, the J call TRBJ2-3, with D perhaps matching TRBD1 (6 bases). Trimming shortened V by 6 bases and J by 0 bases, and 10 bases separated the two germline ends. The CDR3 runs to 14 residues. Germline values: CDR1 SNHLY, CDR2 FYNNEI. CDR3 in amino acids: CASRRTESTDTQYF. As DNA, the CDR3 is TGTGCCAGCAGGCGGACAGAGAGCACAGATACGCAGTATTTT.